This T cell receptor beta chain was sequenced for a study of T cells in Graves' hyperthyroidism and ophthalmopathy. General study points: Most thyroid-expanded clonotypes above 0.001 were also found in blood.

With 4 bases clipped from V and 7 bases from J, the junction kept 11 bases outside the gene matches. CDR1 and CDR2 (germline): MGHRA, YSYEKL. CDR3 length: 16 amino acids. This clonotype appeared many times. What it binds is unknown. Under 3 months was the duration of disease in ophthalmopathy patients, who also had a Clinical Activity Score of at least 3 and a NOSPECS grade of at least 4. Every diagnosis used clinical symptoms, serum thyroxine and TRAb, thyroid ultrasound and orbital computed tomography. PBMCs came from over 8.5 ml fresh peripheral blood. Amplification yielded TCR beta CDR3 regions, with RNA transcripts as the source. HTBI primers were employed in a first-round RT-PCR of the TCR CDR3. TCRdb re-called the multiplex PCR reads with MiXCR, one entry per CDR3 protein. The sample includes more than 45,000 distinct CDR3 sequences, approximately 50% of them seen just once.

This TCR was recovered from a young woman with Graves' ophthalmopathy. The chain recombines TRBV4-1 with TRBJ1-5; 9 nucleotides match TRBD1. The sample comprised blood. The CDR3 region is CASSLTGTGMIQPQHF. In DNA, the CDR3 is TGCGCCAGCAGCCTTACCGGGACAGGGATGATCCAGCCCCAGCATTTT.